This T cell receptor (beta chain) was recovered during a study of T cell responses to AZD1222 COVID-19 vaccine. The method was immunoSEQ multiplex PCR; TCRdb's version includes in-frame clones alone and lacks a portion of them. The table records 90,000 to 95,000 clones, approximately 87% of them present only once. This CDR3 is built from 16 residues. Trimming removed 4 bases from V and 2 bases from J; junction bases left unmatched: 6. Germline values: CDR1 MNHEY, CDR2 SVGEGT. This chain joins TRBV6-2 or TRBV6-3 and TRBJ1-2; 11 nucleotides line up with TRBD1. Sequences were derived from peripheral blood, sampled 28 days after the second AZD1222 dose. The clonotype originates from an adult who received the AZD1222 COVID-19 vaccine. The CDR3 DNA is TGTGCCAGCAGTTCCCCGGGACAGGGGGGGAACTATGGCTACACCTTC. This codes for CASSSPGQGGNYGYTF.